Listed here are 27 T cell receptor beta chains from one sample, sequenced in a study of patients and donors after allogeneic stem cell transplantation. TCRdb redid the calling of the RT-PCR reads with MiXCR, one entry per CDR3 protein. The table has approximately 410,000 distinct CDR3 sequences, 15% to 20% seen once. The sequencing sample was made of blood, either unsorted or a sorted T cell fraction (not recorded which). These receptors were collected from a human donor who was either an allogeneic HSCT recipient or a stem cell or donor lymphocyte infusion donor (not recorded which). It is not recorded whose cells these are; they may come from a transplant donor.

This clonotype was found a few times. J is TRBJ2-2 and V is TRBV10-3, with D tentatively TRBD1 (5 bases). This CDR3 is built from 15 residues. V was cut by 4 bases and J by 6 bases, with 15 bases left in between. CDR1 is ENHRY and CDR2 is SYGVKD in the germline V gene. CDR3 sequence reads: CAISGSVGVAGELFF. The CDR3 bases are TGTGCCATCAGTGGTTCTGTAGGGGTCGCCGGGGAGCTGTTTTTT.

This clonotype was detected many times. The CDR3 loop reads CASSLVRPDTQYF. The CDR3 DNA reads as TGCGCCAGCAGCTTGGTTAGGCCCGATACGCAGTATTTT. The gene calls are TRBV5-1 and TRBJ2-3; D gene uncertain. Germline CDR1 and CDR2: SGHRS and YFSETQ. V lost 0 bases to trimming and J lost 6 bases, with 8 bases between them. The CDR3 length is 13 residues. The whole variable domain, remainder taken from reference TRBV5-1 and TRBJ2-3, is KAGVTQTPRYLIKTRGQQVTLSCSPISGHRSVSWYQQTPGQGLQFLFEYFSETQRNKGNFPGRFSGRQFSNSRSEMNVSTLELGDSALYLCASSLVRPDTQYFGPGTRLTVL.

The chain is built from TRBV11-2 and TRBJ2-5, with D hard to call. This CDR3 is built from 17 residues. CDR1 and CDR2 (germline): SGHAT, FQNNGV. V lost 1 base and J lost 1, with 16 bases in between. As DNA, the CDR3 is TGTGCCAGCAGCTTAGTGTCGTTGTTCTTACCCCAAGAGACCCAGTACTTC. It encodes CASSLVSLFLPQETQYF.

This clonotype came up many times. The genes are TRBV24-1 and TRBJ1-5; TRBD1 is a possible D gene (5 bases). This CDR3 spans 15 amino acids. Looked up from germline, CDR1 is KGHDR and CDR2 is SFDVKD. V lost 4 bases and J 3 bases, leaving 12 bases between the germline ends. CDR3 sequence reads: CATSDTGTNNQPQHF. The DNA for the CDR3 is TGTGCCACCAGTGACACCGGGACCAACAATCAGCCCCAGCATTTT.

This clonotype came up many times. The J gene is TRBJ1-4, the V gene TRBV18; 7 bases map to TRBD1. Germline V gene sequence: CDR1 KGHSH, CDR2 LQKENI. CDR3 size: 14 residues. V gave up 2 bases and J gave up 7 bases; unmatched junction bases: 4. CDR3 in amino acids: CASSPRGLGEKLFF. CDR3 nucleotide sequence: TGTGCCAGCTCACCAAGGGGGCTTGGTGAAAAACTGTTTTTT.

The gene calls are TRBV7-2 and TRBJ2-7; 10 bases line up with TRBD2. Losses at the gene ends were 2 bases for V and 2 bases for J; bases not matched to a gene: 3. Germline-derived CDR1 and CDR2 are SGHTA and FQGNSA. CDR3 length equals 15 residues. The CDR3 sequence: CASSLISGGTYEQYF. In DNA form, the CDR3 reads TGTGCCAGCAGCTTAATTAGCGGGGGGACCTACGAGCAGTACTTC.

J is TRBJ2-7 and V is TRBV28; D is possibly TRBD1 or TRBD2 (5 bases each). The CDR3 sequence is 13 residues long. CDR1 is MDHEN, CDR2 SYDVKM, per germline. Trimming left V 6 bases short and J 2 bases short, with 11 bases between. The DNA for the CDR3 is TGTGCCAGCAGCCGGGACCCTGCCTACGAGCAGTACTTC. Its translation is CASSRDPAYEQYF.

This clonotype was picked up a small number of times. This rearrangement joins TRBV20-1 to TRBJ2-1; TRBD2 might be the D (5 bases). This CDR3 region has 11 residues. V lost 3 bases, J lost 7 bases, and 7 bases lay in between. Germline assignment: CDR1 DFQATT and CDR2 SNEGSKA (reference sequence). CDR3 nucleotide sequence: TGCAGTGCTAGGCCGGGGAATGAGCAGTTCTTC. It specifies CSARPGNEQFF.

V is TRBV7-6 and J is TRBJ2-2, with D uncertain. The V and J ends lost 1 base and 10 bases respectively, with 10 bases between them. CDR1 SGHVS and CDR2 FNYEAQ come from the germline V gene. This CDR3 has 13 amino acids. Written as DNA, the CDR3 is TGTGCCAGCAGCTTAGGGGTGTCAGTGGAGCTGTTTTTT. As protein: CASSLGVSVELFF.

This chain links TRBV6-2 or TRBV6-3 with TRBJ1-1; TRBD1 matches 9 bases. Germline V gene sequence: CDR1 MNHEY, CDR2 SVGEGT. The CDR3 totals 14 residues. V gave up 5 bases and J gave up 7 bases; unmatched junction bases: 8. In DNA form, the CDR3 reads TGTGCCAGCAGTAGAACCGGGACAGGGTATGAAGCTTTCTTT. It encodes CASSRTGTGYEAFF.

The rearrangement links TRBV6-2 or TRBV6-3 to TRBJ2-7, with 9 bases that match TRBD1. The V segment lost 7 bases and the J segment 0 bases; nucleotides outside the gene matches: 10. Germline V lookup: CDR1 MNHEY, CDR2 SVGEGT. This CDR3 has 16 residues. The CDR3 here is CASKRSGTGSSYEQYF. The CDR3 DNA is TGTGCCAGCAAACGCTCCGGGACAGGGTCCTCCTACGAGCAGTACTTC.

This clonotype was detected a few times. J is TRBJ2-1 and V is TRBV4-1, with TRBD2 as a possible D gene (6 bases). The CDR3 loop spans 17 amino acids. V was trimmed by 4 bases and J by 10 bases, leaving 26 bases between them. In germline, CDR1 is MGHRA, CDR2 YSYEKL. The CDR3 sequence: CASSLGGADSLLREQFF. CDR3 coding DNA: TGCGCCAGCAGCCTGGGCGGGGCGGACTCGCTGCTTAGGGAGCAGTTCTTC.

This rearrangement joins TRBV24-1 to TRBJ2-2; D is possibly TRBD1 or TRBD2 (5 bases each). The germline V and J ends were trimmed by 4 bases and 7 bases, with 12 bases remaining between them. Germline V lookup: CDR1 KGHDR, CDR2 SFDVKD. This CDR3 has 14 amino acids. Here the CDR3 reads CATSESGPIGELFF. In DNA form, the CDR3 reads TGTGCCACCAGTGAGTCGGGACCCATCGGGGAGCTGTTTTTT.

CDR3 DNA: TGCGCCAGCAGCGTGAGGTCTGCTGAGCAGTTCTTC. This encodes CASSVRSAEQFF. The rearrangement uses TRBV5-1 and TRBJ2-1; D unclear. Germline V gives CDR1 SGHRS, CDR2 YFSETQ. The CDR3 covers 12 residues. The V end lost 4 bases, the J end lost 9 bases, and 11 bases lay between the germline ends.

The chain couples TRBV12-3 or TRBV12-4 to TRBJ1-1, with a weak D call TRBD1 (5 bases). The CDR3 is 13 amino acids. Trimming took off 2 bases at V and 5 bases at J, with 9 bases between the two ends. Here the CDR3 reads CASSLYRRTEAFF. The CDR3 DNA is TGTGCCAGCAGTTTATACAGGCGTACTGAAGCTTTCTTT.

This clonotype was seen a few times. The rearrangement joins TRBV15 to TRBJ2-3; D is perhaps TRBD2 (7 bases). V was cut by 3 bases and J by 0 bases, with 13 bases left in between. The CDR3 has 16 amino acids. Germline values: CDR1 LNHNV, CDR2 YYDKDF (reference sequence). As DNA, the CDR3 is TGTGCCACCAGCAGGGAGGGGGGGGGTAGCACAGATACGCAGTATTTT. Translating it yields CATSREGGGSTDTQYF.

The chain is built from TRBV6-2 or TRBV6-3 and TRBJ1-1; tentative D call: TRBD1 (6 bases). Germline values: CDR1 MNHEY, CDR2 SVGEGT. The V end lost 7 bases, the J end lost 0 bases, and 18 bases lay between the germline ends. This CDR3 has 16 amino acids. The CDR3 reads CASNLPGGDMNTEAFF. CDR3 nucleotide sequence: TGTGCCAGCAACCTCCCCGGGGGCGATATGAACACTGAAGCTTTCTTT.

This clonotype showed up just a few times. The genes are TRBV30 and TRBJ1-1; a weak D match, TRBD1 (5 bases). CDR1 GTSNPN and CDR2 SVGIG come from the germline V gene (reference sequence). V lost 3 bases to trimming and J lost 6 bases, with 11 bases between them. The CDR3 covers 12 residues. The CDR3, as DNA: TGTGCCTGGAGCCCAACGGGGCCTGAAGCTTTCTTT. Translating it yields CAWSPTGPEAFF.

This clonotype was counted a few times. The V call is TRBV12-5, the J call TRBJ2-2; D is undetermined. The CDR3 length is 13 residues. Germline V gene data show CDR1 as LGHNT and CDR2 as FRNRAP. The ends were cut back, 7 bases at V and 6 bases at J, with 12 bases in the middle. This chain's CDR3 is CASAFAVAGELFF. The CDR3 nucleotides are TGTGCTAGTGCCTTCGCGGTGGCCGGGGAGCTGTTTTTT.

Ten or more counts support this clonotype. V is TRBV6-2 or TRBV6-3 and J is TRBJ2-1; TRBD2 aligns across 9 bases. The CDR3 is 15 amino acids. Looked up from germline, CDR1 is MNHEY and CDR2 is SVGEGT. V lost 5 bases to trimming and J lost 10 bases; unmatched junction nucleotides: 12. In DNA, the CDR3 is TGTGCCAGCAGTACGCGAGCGGGGGGCTACCCAGAGCAGTTCTTC. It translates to CASSTRAGGYPEQFF.

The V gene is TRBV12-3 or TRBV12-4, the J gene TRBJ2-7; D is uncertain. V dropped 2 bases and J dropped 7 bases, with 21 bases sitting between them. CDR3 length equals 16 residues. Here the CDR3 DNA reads TGTGCCAGCAGTTTAAAACCCCTCCTCCTTTTTAGGGAGCAGTACTTC. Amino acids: CASSLKPLLLFREQYF.

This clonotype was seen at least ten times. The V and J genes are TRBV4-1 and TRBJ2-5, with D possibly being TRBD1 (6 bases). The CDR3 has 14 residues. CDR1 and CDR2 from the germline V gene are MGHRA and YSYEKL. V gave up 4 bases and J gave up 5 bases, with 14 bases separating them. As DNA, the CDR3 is TGCGCCAGCAGCCCCCTAACAGGGATGGAGACCCAGTACTTC. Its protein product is CASSPLTGMETQYF.

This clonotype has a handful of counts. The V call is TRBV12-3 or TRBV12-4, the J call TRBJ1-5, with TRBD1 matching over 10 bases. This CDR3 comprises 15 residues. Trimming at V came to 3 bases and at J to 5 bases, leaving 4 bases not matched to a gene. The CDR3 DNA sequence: TGTGCCAGCAGTTTTGACAGGGGGCCTGATCAGCCCCAGCATTTT. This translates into CASSFDRGPDQPQHF.

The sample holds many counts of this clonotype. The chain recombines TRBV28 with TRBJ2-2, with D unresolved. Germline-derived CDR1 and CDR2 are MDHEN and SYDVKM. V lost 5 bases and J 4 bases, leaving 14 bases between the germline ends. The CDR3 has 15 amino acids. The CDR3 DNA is TGTGCCAGCAGTGCTTTGGAGTTGGGCACCGGGGAGCTGTTTTTT. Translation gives CASSALELGTGELFF.

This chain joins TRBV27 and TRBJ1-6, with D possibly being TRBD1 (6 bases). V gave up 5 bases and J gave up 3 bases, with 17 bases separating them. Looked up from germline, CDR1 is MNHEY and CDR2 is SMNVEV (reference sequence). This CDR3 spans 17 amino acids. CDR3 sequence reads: CASSQGFIGVYNSPLHF. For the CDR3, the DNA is TGTGCCAGCAGTCAGGGGTTCATAGGGGTCTATAATTCACCCCTCCACTTT.

The CDR3 DNA reads as TGTGCCAGCAGCTTGTGGGGGGATCGGCGCCCCGGGGAGCTGTTTTTT. It codes for CASSLWGDRRPGELFF. The V gene is TRBV5-4, the J gene TRBJ2-2, with D perhaps matching TRBD2 (6 bases). Trimming pared 1 base from V and 6 bases from J, leaving 16 bases between. Germline V CDR1 and CDR2: SGHNT, YYREEE (reference sequence). The CDR3 contains 16 residues.

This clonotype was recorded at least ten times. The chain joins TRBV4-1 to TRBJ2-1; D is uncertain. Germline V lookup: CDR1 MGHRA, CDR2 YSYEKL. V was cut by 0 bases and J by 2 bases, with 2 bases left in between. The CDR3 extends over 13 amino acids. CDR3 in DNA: TGCGCCAGCAGCCAAGACGCCTACAATGAGCAGTTCTTC. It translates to CASSQDAYNEQFF.